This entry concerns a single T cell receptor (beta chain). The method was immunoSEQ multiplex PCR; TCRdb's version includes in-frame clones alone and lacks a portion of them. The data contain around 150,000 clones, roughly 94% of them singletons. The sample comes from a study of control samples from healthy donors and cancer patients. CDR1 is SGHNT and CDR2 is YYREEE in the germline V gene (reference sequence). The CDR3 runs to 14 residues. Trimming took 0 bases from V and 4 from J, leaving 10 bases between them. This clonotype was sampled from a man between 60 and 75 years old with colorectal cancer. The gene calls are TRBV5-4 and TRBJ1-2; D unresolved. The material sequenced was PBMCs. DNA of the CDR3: TGTGCCAGCAGCTTGGGCACGTCCATCTATGGCTACACCTTC. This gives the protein CASSLGTSIYGYTF.